The present entry profiles one T cell receptor (beta chain) with its context. Its antigen remains unidentified. The CDR3 extends over 13 amino acids. The germline gives CDR1 SGDLS, CDR2 YYNGEE. The ends were cut back, 0 bases at V and 3 bases at J, with 4 bases in the middle. Here immunoSEQ multiplex PCR was the method, and the copy in TCRdb shows in-frame clones only, minus some. The sample lists 110,000 to 150,000 clones, about 90% occurring once. The study drew the donors from its 120-subject validation cohort, separate from the roughly 710-subject first cohort. The sample is drawn from a study of cytomegalovirus exposure and HLA in healthy donors. Points from the study as a whole: The finding came from a later analysis; first-cohort TCR clusters tended to co-occur in the roughly 120 validation repertoires. Across donors, most TCRs were seen rarely, yet some public ones were widespread.

Specimen: PBMCs. The rearrangement links TRBV9 to TRBJ2-1; unclear D gene. This TCR derives from a woman aged 25 to 39 in good health and CMV-seropositive. As DNA, the CDR3 is TGTGCCAGCAGCGTAGCTCTCTACAATGAGCAGTTCTTC. It translates to CASSVALYNEQFF.